Below are 7 T cell receptor beta chains sequenced from a single sample in a study of STAT5B mutations in CD4+ large granular lymphocyte leukemia. TCRdb's table, derived via immunoSEQ multiplex PCR, lists solely in-frame clones and lacks some. The top ten hold approximately 2.5% of the sample, which has 25,000 to 35,000 clones, less than 80% seen once. The sequencing sample was made of CD4+ T cells from blood buffy coats. These receptors all stem from a human donor in good health.

V usage is TRBV10-3 and J usage is TRBJ2-1, with D tentatively TRBD1 (5 bases). V dropped 3 bases and J dropped 10 bases, with 19 bases sitting between them. The CDR3 is 15 residues long. From germline, CDR1 is ENHRY and CDR2 SYGVKD. This CDR3 reads CAISETVDRGHEQFF. The CDR3 DNA follows: TGTGCCATCAGTGAAACGGTCGATAGGGGCCACGAGCAGTTCTTC.

As DNA, the CDR3 is TGTGCCAGCAGCCTAAATGGGGTGAGAGAGACCCAGTACTTC. Amino acid sequence: CASSLNGVRETQYF. V gene TRBV5-5 combines with J gene TRBJ2-5; D remains ambiguous. Germline loops: CDR1 SGHKS, CDR2 YYEKEE (reference sequence). The V gene lost 4 bases and the J gene lost 4 bases, with 14 bases spanning the gap. The CDR3 has 14 amino acids. The variable domain in full, completed from reference TRBV5-5 and TRBJ2-5, reads DAGVTQSPTHLIKTRGQQVTLRCSPISGHKSVSWYQQVLGQGPQFIFQYYEKEERGRGNFPDRFSARQFPNYSSELNVNALLLGDSALYLCASSLNGVRETQYFGPGTRLLVL.

The chain employs TRBV7-9 and TRBJ1-5; D is ambiguous. Deletions cut 1 base from V and 4 bases from J, with 8 bases between. The CDR3 has 14 residues. Germline V gives CDR1 SEHNR, CDR2 FQNEAQ (reference sequence). For the CDR3, the DNA is TGTGCCAGCAGCTTAGTTACAGATAATCAGCCCCAGCATTTT. This codes for CASSLVTDNQPQHF. The full variable domain, rest sourced from reference TRBV7-9 and TRBJ1-5, is DTGVSQNPRHKITKRGQNVTFRCDPISEHNRLYWYRQTLGQGPEFLTYFQNEAQLEKSRLLSDRFSAERPKGSFSTLEIQRTEQGDSAMYLCASSLVTDNQPQHFGDGTRLSIL.

The V call is TRBV29-1, the J call TRBJ2-3; a weak D match, TRBD2 (7 bases). V was clipped by 3 bases and J by 1 base, with 17 bases between them. The CDR3 length is 16 residues. The germline gives CDR1 SQVTM, CDR2 ANQGSEA. CDR3 DNA sequence: TGCAGCGTTGACTTCCTAGGGGGGGCCGGCACAGATACGCAGTATTTT. This gives the protein CSVDFLGGAGTDTQYF.

This chain connects TRBV28 to TRBJ2-7; the match to TRBD1 covers 7 bases. Germline loops: CDR1 MDHEN, CDR2 SYDVKM. This CDR3 has 18 residues. V lost 3 bases and J lost 2; bases outside the gene matches: 16. The DNA of the CDR3 is TGTGCCAGCAGTTTCCTATTATCTCGACGGACAGGAACCTACGAGCAGTACTTC. Translated: CASSFLLSRRTGTYEQYF.

V gene TRBV28 combines with J gene TRBJ1-4; the D is unclear. The V and J ends lost 2 bases and 2 bases respectively, with 9 bases between them. CDR3 length equals 15 residues. CDR1 and CDR2 from the germline V gene are MDHEN and SYDVKM. CDR3 DNA: TGTGCCAGCAGTTTAAGGTTGTCGACTAATGAAAAACTGTTTTTT. Protein product: CASSLRLSTNEKLFF.

This clone showed up just a few times. This chain links TRBV5-6 with TRBJ2-2; D is perhaps TRBD2 (6 bases). V lost 0 bases, J lost 3 bases, and 9 bases lay in between. Germline CDR1 reads SGHDT; CDR2 reads YYEEEE. The CDR3 loop spans 15 amino acids. CDR3 DNA sequence: TGTGCCAGCAGCTTGGGAGGGAGGCACACCGGGGAGCTGTTTTTT. It specifies CASSLGGRHTGELFF.